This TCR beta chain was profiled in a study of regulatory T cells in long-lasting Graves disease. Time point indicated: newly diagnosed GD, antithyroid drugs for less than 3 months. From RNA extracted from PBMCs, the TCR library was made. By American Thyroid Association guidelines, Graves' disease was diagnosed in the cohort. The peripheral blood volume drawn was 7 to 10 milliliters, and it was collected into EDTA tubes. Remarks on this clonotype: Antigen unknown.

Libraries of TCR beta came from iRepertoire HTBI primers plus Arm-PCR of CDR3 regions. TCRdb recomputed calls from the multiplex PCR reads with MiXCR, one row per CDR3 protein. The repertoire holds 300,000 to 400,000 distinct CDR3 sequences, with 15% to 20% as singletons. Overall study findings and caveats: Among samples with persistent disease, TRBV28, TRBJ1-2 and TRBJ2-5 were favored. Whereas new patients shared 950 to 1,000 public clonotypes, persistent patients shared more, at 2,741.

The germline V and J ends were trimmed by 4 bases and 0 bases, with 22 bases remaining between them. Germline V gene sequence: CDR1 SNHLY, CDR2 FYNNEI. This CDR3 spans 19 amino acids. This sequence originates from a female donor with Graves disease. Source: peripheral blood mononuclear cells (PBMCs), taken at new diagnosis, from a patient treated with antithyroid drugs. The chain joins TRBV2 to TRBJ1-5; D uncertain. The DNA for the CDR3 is TGTGCCAGCAGTGGAGGTCTGGAGGGAAACATAAATAGCAATCAGCCCCAGCATTTT. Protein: CASSGGLEGNINSNQPQHF.